The present entry profiles one TCR beta chain with its context. This sample stems from a study of siplizumab effects on memory and regulatory T cells. CDR1 and CDR2 (germline): MNHNY, SVGAGI (reference sequence). J was trimmed by 6 bases and V by 6 bases; bases with no gene match: 6. The CDR3 covers 15 residues. The assay covered some 100,000 TCR templates per sample. The method was immunoSEQ multiplex PCR; TCRdb's version includes in-frame clones alone and lacks a portion of them. Of roughly 26,000 clones listed, around 84% are singletons. The chain is built from TRBV6-6 and TRBJ1-6; the match to TRBD1 covers 9 bases. The sequencing input was memory CD4+ T cells sorted from blood. The receptor's source is a human donor in good health. CDR3 in amino acids: CASRGGQGINSPLHF. Here the CDR3 DNA reads TGTGCCAGCAGGGGAGGACAGGGGATTAATTCACCCCTCCACTTT.